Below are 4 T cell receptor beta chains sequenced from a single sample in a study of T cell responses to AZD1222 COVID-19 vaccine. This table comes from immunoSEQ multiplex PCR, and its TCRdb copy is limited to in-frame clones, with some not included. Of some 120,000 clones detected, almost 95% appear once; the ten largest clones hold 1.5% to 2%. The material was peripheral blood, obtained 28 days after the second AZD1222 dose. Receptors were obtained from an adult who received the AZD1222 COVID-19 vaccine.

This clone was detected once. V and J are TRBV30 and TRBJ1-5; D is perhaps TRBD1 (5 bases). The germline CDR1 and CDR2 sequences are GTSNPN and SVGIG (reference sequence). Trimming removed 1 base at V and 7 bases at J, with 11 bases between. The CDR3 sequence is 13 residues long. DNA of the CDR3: TGTGCCTGGAGTGCTGGGGCAGGGCAGCCCCAGCATTTT. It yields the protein CAWSAGAGQPQHF.

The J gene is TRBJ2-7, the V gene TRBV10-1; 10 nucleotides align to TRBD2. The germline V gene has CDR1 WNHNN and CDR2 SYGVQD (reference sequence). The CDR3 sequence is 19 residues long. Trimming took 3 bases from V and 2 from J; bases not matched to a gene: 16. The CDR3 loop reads CASSDSDRGVAGGPYEQYF. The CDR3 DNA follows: TGCGCCAGCAGTGATTCGGACAGAGGTGTAGCGGGAGGACCCTACGAGCAGTACTTC.

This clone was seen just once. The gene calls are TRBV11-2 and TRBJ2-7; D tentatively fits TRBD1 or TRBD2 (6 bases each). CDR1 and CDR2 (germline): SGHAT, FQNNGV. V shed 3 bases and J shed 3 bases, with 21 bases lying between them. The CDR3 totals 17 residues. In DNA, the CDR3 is TGTGCCAGCAGCTTCCCTGGGGGGCCCACTTATTTCTACGAGCAGTACTTC. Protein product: CASSFPGGPTYFYEQYF.

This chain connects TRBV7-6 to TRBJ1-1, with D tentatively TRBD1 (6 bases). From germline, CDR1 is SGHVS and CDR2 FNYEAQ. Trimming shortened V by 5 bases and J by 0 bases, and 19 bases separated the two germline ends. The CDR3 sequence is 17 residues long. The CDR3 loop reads CASSPDQWTEVNTEAFF. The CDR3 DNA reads TGTGCCAGCAGCCCCGATCAGTGGACAGAAGTGAACACTGAAGCTTTCTTT.